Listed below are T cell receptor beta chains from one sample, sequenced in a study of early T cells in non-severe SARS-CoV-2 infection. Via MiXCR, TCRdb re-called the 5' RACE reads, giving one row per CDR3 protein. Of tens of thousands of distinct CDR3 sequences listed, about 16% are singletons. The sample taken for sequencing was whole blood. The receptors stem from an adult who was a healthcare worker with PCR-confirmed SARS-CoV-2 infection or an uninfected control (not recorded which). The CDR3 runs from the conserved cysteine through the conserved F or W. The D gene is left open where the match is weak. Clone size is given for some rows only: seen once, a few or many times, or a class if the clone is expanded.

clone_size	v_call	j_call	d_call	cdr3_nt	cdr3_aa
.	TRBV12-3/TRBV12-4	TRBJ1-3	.	TGTGCCAGCAGTGCAGGGGTACGCTCTGGAAACACCATATATTTT	CASSAGVRSGNTIYF
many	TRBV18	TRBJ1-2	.	TGTGCCAGCTCACCGGGCGGAAACTATGGCTACACCTTC	CASSPGGNYGYTF
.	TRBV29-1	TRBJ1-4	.	TGCAGCGCAGTGGGAGGGGCGCGGAAAAAACTGTTTTTT	CSAVGGARKKLFF
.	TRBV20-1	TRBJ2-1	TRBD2	TGCAGTGCTAGCGCGGGACTAGCGGGAGTCTCCTACAATGAGCAGTTCTTC	CSASAGLAGVSYNEQFF
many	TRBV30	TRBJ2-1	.	TGTGCCTGGAGTGAGAACCTCATCAACTACAATGAGCAGTTCTTC	CAWSENLINYNEQFF
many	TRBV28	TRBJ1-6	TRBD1	TGTGCCAGCAGGAGGACAGGTTATAATTCACCCCTCCACTTT	CASRRTGYNSPLHF
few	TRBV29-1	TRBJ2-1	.	TGCAGCGTTGAAGGGACCCTGACCTACAATGAGCAGTTCTTC	CSVEGTLTYNEQFF
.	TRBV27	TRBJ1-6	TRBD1	TGTGCCAGCACCCACTCGGACAGGGAGATTTCACCCCTCCACTTT	CASTHSDREISPLHF
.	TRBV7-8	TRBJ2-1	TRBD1	TGTGCCAGCAGCCTTACCCCGGGACAGGACTACAATGAGCAGTTCTTC	CASSLTPGQDYNEQFF
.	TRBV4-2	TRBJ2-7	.	TGTGCCAGCAGCCCGGGGGGCCGTTACGAGCAGTACTTC	CASSPGGRYEQYF
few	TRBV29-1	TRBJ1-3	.	TGCAGCGTCGCCGACTCGTCTGGAAACACCATATATTTT	CSVADSSGNTIYF
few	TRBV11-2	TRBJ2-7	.	TGTGCCAGCAGCTTATCTGTACGGGAGCAGTACTTC	CASSLSVREQYF
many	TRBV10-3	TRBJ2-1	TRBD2	TGTGCCATCAGCGGGACTAGCGGGATTGTAAATGAGCAGTTCTTC	CAISGTSGIVNEQFF
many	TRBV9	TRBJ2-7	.	TGTGCCAGCAGCCCTCCGGGCCTGGTTGAAGGGGAGCAGTACTTC	CASSPPGLVEGEQYF
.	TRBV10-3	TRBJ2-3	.	TGTGCCATCAGTGAGGCGGAGGGTCCAGAGTATTTT	CAISEAEGPEYF
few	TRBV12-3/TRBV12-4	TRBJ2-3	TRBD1	TGTGCCAGCAGTGAAGACAGGGGAATGACAGATACGCAGTATTTT	CASSEDRGMTDTQYF
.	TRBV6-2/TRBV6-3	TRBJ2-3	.	TGTGCCAGCAGTTTTGAGGGCGGGTCGCTAGCCCATGGTACGCAGTATTTT	CASSFEGGSLAHGTQYF
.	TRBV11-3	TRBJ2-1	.	TGTGCCAGCAGCCCCTTTTTCGAGTACAATGAGCAGTTCTTC	CASSPFFEYNEQFF
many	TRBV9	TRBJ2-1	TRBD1	TGTGCCAGCAGCGTGACCGGGACAGAGAAGCAGTTCTTC	CASSVTGTEKQFF
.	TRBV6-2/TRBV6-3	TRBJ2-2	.	TGTGCCAGTAAAGTGCGGGGACGGAAGAACACCGGGGAGCTGTTTTTT	CASKVRGRKNTGELFF
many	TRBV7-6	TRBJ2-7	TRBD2	TGTGCCAGCAGCTTATACGCTAGCGGGGGCCAATACGAGCAGTACTTC	CASSLYASGGQYEQYF
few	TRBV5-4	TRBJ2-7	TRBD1	TGTGCCTTTCAGGGACAGGGATCCTCCTACGAGCAGTACTTC	CAFQGQGSSYEQYF
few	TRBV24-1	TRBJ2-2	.	TGTGCCACCAGTGATTTCTTGGGAAACACCGGGGAGCTGTTTTTT	CATSDFLGNTGELFF
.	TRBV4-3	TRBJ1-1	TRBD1	TGCGCCAGCAGCCAAGTAGGCAGGGGGCCCACTGAAGCTTTCTTT	CASSQVGRGPTEAFF
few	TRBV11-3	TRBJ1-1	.	TGTGCCAGCAGCCCCCAGCGGACTGAAGCTTTCTTT	CASSPQRTEAFF
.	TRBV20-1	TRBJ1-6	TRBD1	TGCAGTGCTAGTGGATTACAGGGGGCAGGGAATTCACCCCTCCACTTT	CSASGLQGAGNSPLHF
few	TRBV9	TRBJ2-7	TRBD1	TGTGCCAGCAGCGTAGAACGGGACAGTGTCCGCTCCTACGAGCAGTACTTC	CASSVERDSVRSYEQYF
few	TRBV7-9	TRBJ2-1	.	TGTGCCAGCAGCGCATCAGCAGGGGCTCCCGACAATGAGCAGTTCTTC	CASSASAGAPDNEQFF
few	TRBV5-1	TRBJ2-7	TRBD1	TGCGCCAGCAGACAGACAGGGTTTGCCGAGCAGTACTTC	CASRQTGFAEQYF
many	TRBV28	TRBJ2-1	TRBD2	TGTGCCAGCAGTCCGACTAGCGGGGGGGCAAATGAGCAGTTCTTC	CASSPTSGGANEQFF
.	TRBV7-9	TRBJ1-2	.	TGTGCCAGCAGACCACAAACTAACTATGGCTACACCTTC	CASRPQTNYGYTF
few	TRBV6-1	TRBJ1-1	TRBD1	TGTGCCAGCAGAGACAGGGGGAGGAGCACTGAAGCTTTCTTT	CASRDRGRSTEAFF
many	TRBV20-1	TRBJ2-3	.	TGCAGTGCCGTCGGGACTACTCAGGGGACAGATACGCAGTATTTT	CSAVGTTQGTDTQYF
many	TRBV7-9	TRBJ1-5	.	TGTGCCAGCAGCTCAGGGTACTCCAATCAGCCCCAGCATTTT	CASSSGYSNQPQHF
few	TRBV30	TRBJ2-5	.	TGTGCCTGGAGTGTGTACCAAGAGACCCAGTACTTC	CAWSVYQETQYF
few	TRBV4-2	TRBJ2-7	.	TGTGCCAGCAGCCAAGGATCCAGCTACGAGCAGTACTTC	CASSQGSSYEQYF
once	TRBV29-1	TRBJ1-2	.	TGCAGCGTTCGCCAGGGCTACTATGGCTACACCTTC	CSVRQGYYGYTF
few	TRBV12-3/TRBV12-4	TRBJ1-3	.	TGTGCCAGCATGGAAGTAAACACCATATATTTT	CASMEVNTIYF
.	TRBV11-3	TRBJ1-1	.	TGTGCCAGCAGCTGGTCCTCCACTGAAGCTTTCTTT	CASSWSSTEAFF
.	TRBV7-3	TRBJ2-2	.	TGTGCCAGCAGCCCCGGACAGTACACCGGGGAGCTGTTTTTT	CASSPGQYTGELFF
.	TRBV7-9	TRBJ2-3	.	TGTGCCAGCAGCTTAGGGGGGAGCATAGATACGCAGTATTTT	CASSLGGSIDTQYF
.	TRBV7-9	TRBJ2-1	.	TGTGCCAGCAGCTTCCGTAGCGGCAATGAGCAGTTCTTC	CASSFRSGNEQFF
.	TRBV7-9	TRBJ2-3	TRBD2	TGTGCCAGCAGCCCCCAGGTGGTAGCGGGAGGACAAGATACGCAGTATTTT	CASSPQVVAGGQDTQYF
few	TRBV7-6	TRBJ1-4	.	TGTGCCAGCAGCTTGGGTGTTCGTGAAAAACTGTTTTTT	CASSLGVREKLFF
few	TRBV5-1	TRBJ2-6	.	TGCGCCAGCAGCTTCGGGGACGTTGGGGCCAACGTCCTGACTTTC	CASSFGDVGANVLTF
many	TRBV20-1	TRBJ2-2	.	TGCAGTGCTAGAAAGGGGGGAAACACCGGGGAGCTGTTTTTT	CSARKGGNTGELFF
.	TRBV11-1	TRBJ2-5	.	TGTGCCAGCAGCTTCTCAATGACTATCGGGGAAGAGACCCAGTACTTC	CASSFSMTIGEETQYF
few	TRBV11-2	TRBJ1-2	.	TGTGCCAGCAGCTTAGATCGGGTGGGGGCTCGAGGCTACACCTTC	CASSLDRVGARGYTF
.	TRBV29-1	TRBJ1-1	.	TGCAGCGTTGTCAAGGGGAGTGAAGCTTTCTTT	CSVVKGSEAFF
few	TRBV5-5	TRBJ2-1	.	TGTGCCAGCAGCTTGCTTAGCCTTACCTACAATGAGCAGTTCTTC	CASSLLSLTYNEQFF
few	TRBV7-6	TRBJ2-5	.	TGTGCCAGCAGCTCGACCCGGGCCTCCCAAGAGACCCAGTACTTC	CASSSTRASQETQYF
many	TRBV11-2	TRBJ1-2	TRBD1	TGTGCCAGCAGCCGGGACAGTTCCTATGGCTACACCTTC	CASSRDSSYGYTF
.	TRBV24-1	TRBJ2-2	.	TGTGCCACCAGCTCCTTTCTGATGGGCACCGGGGAGCTGTTTTTT	CATSSFLMGTGELFF
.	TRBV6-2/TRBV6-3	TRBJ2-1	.	TGTGCCAGCAGTACCGGGAAGTCCTACAATGAGCAGTTCTTC	CASSTGKSYNEQFF
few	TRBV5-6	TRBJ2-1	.	TGTGCCAGCAGCTTGGCGGCACGGGAGCAGTTCTTC	CASSLAAREQFF